These 19 T cell receptor beta chains came from one sample sequenced in a study of regulatory T cells in long-lasting Graves disease. Libraries of TCR beta came from iRepertoire HTBI primers plus Arm-PCR of CDR3 regions. TCRdb called the multiplex PCR reads again in MiXCR, with one record for every CDR3 protein. This sample has hundreds of thousands of distinct CDR3 sequences, with around 15% found just once. The time point is: newly diagnosed GD, antithyroid drugs for less than 3 months. Researchers made the TCR library from RNA that was extracted from PBMCs. These records were also assigned to another study, of T cells in Graves' hyperthyroidism and ophthalmopathy.

Material: peripheral blood mononuclear cells (PBMCs), obtained at new diagnosis, from a patient treated with antithyroid drugs. These receptors came from a woman aged 40-65 years with Graves disease.

This clonotype was counted only a few times. V gene TRBV7-2 combines with J gene TRBJ1-1; D perhaps matches TRBD1 (6 bases). From germline, CDR1 is SGHTA and CDR2 FQGNSA. CDR3 length equals 17 residues. Trimming stripped 1 base from V and 1 base from J, with 16 bases between. CDR3 region: CASSLGGGAYWNTEAFF. The CDR3 nucleotides are TGTGCCAGCAGCTTAGGAGGGGGGGCGTATTGGAACACTGAAGCTTTCTTT.

The rearrangement uses TRBV5-1 and TRBJ1-2; D call uncertain. CDR1 SGHRS and CDR2 YFSETQ come from the germline V gene. V shed 0 bases and J shed 5 bases, with 8 bases lying between them. This CDR3 is 13 amino acids long. The CDR3 reads CASSLDSRYGYTF. The CDR3 nucleotides read TGCGCCAGCAGCTTGGACAGTCGATATGGCTACACCTTC.

This clonotype was seen repeatedly, ten times or more. This sequence joins TRBV11-2 and TRBJ1-1; D remains unclear. V lost 5 bases to trimming and J lost 0 bases, with 13 bases between them. This CDR3 has 15 amino acids. The V gene's germline CDR1 is SGHAT and CDR2 FQNNGV. The CDR3 spells CASSNQMGMNTEAFF. CDR3 nucleotide sequence: TGTGCCAGCAGCAACCAGATGGGCATGAACACTGAAGCTTTCTTT.

This clonotype was found many times. The chain joins TRBV28 to TRBJ2-2, with 9 positions matching TRBD2. The CDR3 is made up of 15 amino acids. Germline CDR1 and CDR2: MDHEN and SYDVKM. Trimming at V came to 2 bases and at J to 6 bases, leaving 4 bases not matched to a gene. This CDR3 reads CASSLLAGGPGELFF. In nucleotides, the CDR3 is TGTGCCAGCAGTTTACTGGCGGGGGGGCCCGGGGAGCTGTTTTTT.

This clonotype was detected a few times. The rearrangement uses TRBV3-1 and TRBJ1-5; tentatively, D is TRBD1 (6 bases). V lost 3 bases, J lost 6 bases, and 24 bases lay in between. The CDR3 is 18 amino acids. The germline CDR1 and CDR2 sequences are LGHDT and YNNKEL (reference sequence). The CDR3 loop is CASSHGTAGAGKAQPQHF. CDR3 bases: TGTGCCAGCAGCCATGGGACCGCGGGGGCAGGGAAGGCTCAGCCCCAGCATTTT.

The CDR3 is CASSSRPGMLTGNTIYF. In nucleotides, the CDR3 is TGTGCCAGCAGCTCCCGGCCAGGGATGTTAACTGGAAACACCATATATTTT. The chain is built from TRBV11-2 and TRBJ1-3; D is perhaps TRBD1 (5 bases). The V and J ends lost 4 bases and 2 bases respectively, with 18 bases between them. CDR3 length: 17 residues. Germline V gene lookup returns CDR1 SGHAT and CDR2 FQNNGV. The variable domain in full, with the rest retrieved from reference TRBV11-2 and TRBJ1-3, is EAGVAQSPRYKIIEKRQSVAFWCNPISGHATLYWYQQILGQGPKLLIQFQNNGVVDDSQLPKDRFSAERLKGVDSTLKIQPAKLEDSAVYLCASSSRPGMLTGNTIYFGEGSWLTVV.

This clonotype has a count of ten or more. This rearrangement joins TRBV11-2 to TRBJ2-1; 7 nucleotides align to TRBD1. V shed 10 bases and J 2 bases; nucleotides not matched to a gene: 8. The CDR3 has 14 residues. Looked up from germline, CDR1 is SGHAT and CDR2 is FQNNGV. The CDR3 sequence is CATSGQVAYNEQFF. The CDR3 DNA reads as TGTGCCACCAGTGGACAGGTGGCCTACAATGAGCAGTTCTTC.

The chain employs TRBV7-8 and TRBJ2-2, with a possible D match to TRBD2 (6 bases). Trimming pared 2 bases from V and 1 base from J, leaving 8 bases between. The CDR3 sequence is 15 residues long. The germline gives CDR1 SGHVS, CDR2 FQNEAQ. CDR3 sequence reads: CASSLRLVNTGELFF. In nucleotides, the CDR3 is TGTGCCAGCAGCTTAAGACTAGTGAACACCGGGGAGCTGTTTTTT.

In this sample, this clonotype turned up many times. The chain uses TRBV6-1 and TRBJ2-1; TRBD2 is a possible D gene (7 bases). CDR1 MNHNS and CDR2 SASEGT come from the germline V gene. The length of the CDR3 is 15 residues. The ends were cut back, 1 base at V and 9 bases at J, with 16 bases in the middle. The chain's CDR3 is CASSEVAGANSEQFF. The CDR3 DNA reads TGTGCCAGCAGTGAAGTGGCGGGGGCGAATTCTGAGCAGTTCTTC.

This clonotype occurred many times. J is TRBJ2-1 and V is TRBV3-1, with a possible D match to TRBD2 (6 bases). The CDR3 sequence is 14 residues long. Trimming removed 3 bases at V and 6 bases at J, with 12 bases between. CDR1 and CDR2 from the germline V gene are LGHDT and YNNKEL (reference sequence). CDR3: CASSHAAGPNEQFF. CDR3 in DNA: TGTGCCAGCAGCCACGCTGCGGGGCCCAATGAGCAGTTCTTC.

This clonotype was seen many times. The genes are TRBV20-1 and TRBJ1-5; D perhaps matches TRBD1 (6 bases). This CDR3 spans 13 amino acids. Germline lookup yields CDR1 DFQATT and CDR2 SNEGSKA (reference sequence). Trimming took 4 bases from V and 5 from J, leaving 12 bases between them. CDR3 loop: CSAISGVDQPQHF. The CDR3 DNA sequence: TGCAGTGCTATTTCAGGGGTGGATCAGCCCCAGCATTTT.

This clonotype was recorded many times. This CDR3 reads CASRETTSGGHQYF. As DNA, the CDR3 is TGTGCCAGCAGAGAAACGACTAGCGGGGGGCATCAGTACTTC. The rearrangement uses TRBV28 and TRBJ2-7; 13 nucleotides match TRBD2. The CDR3 runs 14 residues. V dropped 6 bases and J dropped 10; count of bases not matched to a gene: 9. Germline assignment: CDR1 MDHEN and CDR2 SYDVKM.

This clonotype was recorded at least ten times. The chain has TRBV20-1 and TRBJ2-3; TRBD2 aligns across 8 bases. Germline assignment: CDR1 DFQATT and CDR2 SNEGSKA (reference sequence). With 3 bases clipped from V and 1 base from J, the junction kept 6 bases outside the gene matches. The CDR3 is 15 amino acids. The CDR3, as DNA: TGCAGTGCTAGCGGAGCGGGGGTGGGCACAGATACGCAGTATTTT. Translating it yields CSASGAGVGTDTQYF.

The V call is TRBV5-1, the J call TRBJ2-6; D remains ambiguous. In germline, CDR1 is SGHRS, CDR2 YFSETQ. V shed 0 bases and J shed 0 bases, with 7 bases lying between them. CDR3 size: 16 residues. CDR3 coding DNA: TGCGCCAGCAGCTTGGCAAGCTACTCTGGGGCCAACGTCCTGACTTTC. This translates into CASSLASYSGANVLTF. Filled out from reference TRBV5-1 and TRBJ2-6, the complete variable domain reads KAGVTQTPRYLIKTRGQQVTLSCSPISGHRSVSWYQQTPGQGLQFLFEYFSETQRNKGNFPGRFSGRQFSNSRSEMNVSTLELGDSALYLCASSLASYSGANVLTFGAGSRLTVL.

This clonotype was counted many times. CDR3 sequence reads: CASSHTSGGNTGELFF. In nucleotides, the CDR3 is TGTGCCAGCAGTCATACTAGCGGGGGGAACACCGGGGAGCTGTTTTTT. The chain combines TRBV6-1 with TRBJ2-2; 11 positions agree with TRBD2. Germline-derived CDR1 and CDR2 are MNHNS and SASEGT. This CDR3 comprises 16 residues. J lost 1 base, V lost 5 bases, and 3 bases had no gene match.

The chain combines TRBV7-9 with TRBJ2-1, with D perhaps TRBD1 (6 bases). This CDR3 is 17 amino acids long. From germline, CDR1 is SEHNR and CDR2 FQNEAQ (reference sequence). Trimming took off 5 bases at V and 8 bases at J, with 25 bases between the two ends. CDR3 in DNA: TGTGCCAGCAGCCCTCCCCAGGGACAAGTGGAACAATATGAGCAGTTCTTC. It translates to CASSPPQGQVEQYEQFF.

This clonotype was counted ten times or more. The rearrangement uses TRBV12-3 or TRBV12-4 and TRBJ1-5; 7 bases match TRBD1. V lost 3 bases and J lost 5; bases outside the gene matches: 4. CDR3 length: 14 residues. The CDR3 sequence: CASSFQGVHQPQHF. The CDR3 DNA reads as TGTGCCAGCAGTTTTCAGGGGGTGCATCAGCCCCAGCATTTT.

This clonotype was detected ten times or more. The chain is built from TRBV7-2 and TRBJ2-1; D possibly corresponds to TRBD1 (5 bases). The J call may be wrong; the DNA end is better matched by TRBJ2-5. Germline V gives CDR1 SGHTA, CDR2 FQGNSA. The CDR3 length is 15 residues. The CDR3 loop reads CASSFAQPGSETQYF. CDR3 nucleotide sequence: TGTGCCAGCAGCTTTGCCCAGCCAGGGTCAGAGACCCAGTACTTC.

V and J are TRBV27 and TRBJ2-5; tentatively, D is TRBD2 (5 bases). V was shortened by 4 bases and J by 5 bases, with 8 bases between the two germline ends. Germline V gene data show CDR1 as MNHEY and CDR2 as SMNVEV (reference sequence). The CDR3 has 12 amino acids. CDR3: CASSSTGETQYF. The DNA for the CDR3 is TGTGCCAGCAGTTCCACGGGGGAGACCCAGTACTTC.